What follows describes a single TCR beta chain. The antigen is not known. This specimen belongs to a study of radiotherapy plus CTLA-4 blockade in lung cancer. About the research overall: Objective responses arose in roughly 20% of patients, and around 30% experienced disease control. Study-level results: Reported findings show early blood T cell clone dynamics, with interferon-beta, best predicted response. Blood TCR clones of tumor origin expanded after radiotherapy plus ipilimumab.

Profiling relied on immunoSEQ multiplex PCR, and the TCRdb table lists in-frame clones only, not all of them. Of tens of thousands of clones listed, roughly three quarters were seen once; the top ten hold 2.9%. Participants had chemo-refractory metastatic non-small-cell lung cancer and were treated with focal radiation plus ipilimumab CTLA-4 blockade. Losses at the gene ends were 4 bases for V and 6 bases for J; bases not matched to a gene: 6. The CDR3 runs to 14 residues. The germline V gene encodes CDR1 LNHNV and CDR2 YYDKDF (reference sequence). The chain has TRBV15 and TRBJ2-7, with 10 bases that match TRBD1. The receptor's source is a human donor with non-small cell lung cancer who had a complete response to radiotherapy plus ipilimumab. Sample: peripheral blood, taken from a patient treated with radiotherapy plus ipilimumab. The CDR3 here is CATSKPGQGREQYF. Here the CDR3 DNA reads TGTGCCACCAGCAAACCGGGACAGGGGCGCGAGCAGTACTTC. The full variable domain, rest sourced from reference TRBV15 and TRBJ2-7, is DAMVIQNPRYQVTQFGKPVTLSCSQTLNHNVMYWYQQKSSQAPKLLFHYYDKDFNNEADTPDNFQSRRPNTSFCFLDIRSPGLGDTAMYLCATSKPGQGREQYFGPGTRLTVT.